Included here is one T cell receptor beta chain sequence, with context. These data originate in a study of blood T cell repertoires in COVID-19. Study overall: Acute-phase and convalescent COVID-19 samples originated in the United States, Italy and Spain.

Profiled with immunoSEQ multiplex PCR; TCRdb holds only in-frame clones, not every one. The top ten clones hold over 15% of a sample with roughly 72,000 clones, about four fifths of them seen once. This CDR3 is 12 amino acids long. The V gene's germline CDR1 is SNHLY and CDR2 FYNNEI. The V end lost 6 bases, the J end lost 7 bases, and 10 bases lay between the germline ends. The chain joins TRBV2 to TRBJ1-3, with D possibly TRBD1 on 5 matching bases. The source material was peripheral blood. The clonotype originates from a man between 65 and 80 years old who had recovered from COVID-19. The CDR3 protein is CASRAGGNTIYF. The CDR3 DNA reads as TGTGCCAGCAGAGCGGGGGGGAACACCATATATTTT.